The T cell receptor beta chain under discussion was sequenced for a study of CD8 T cells in Susac syndrome. The CDR3 is 16 amino acids. Trimming took 1 base from V and 1 from J, leaving 11 bases between them. Germline CDR1 is MGHRA and CDR2 is YSYEKL. RNA was extracted with the RNeasy kit, and a quantity of roughly 0.5 to 1 ug was reverse transcribed using random hexamers. It was immunoSEQ multiplex PCR that amplified TCR beta CDR3 across 54 Vbeta and 13 Jbeta. TCRdb recomputed calls from the immunoSEQ multiplex PCR reads with MiXCR, one row per CDR3 protein. This sample carries some 400,000 distinct CDR3 sequences, around 85% of them seen once, and the ten largest clones take 0.12%.

Sequenced material: CD8+ T cells from PBMCs. V and J are TRBV4-1 and TRBJ2-1; D is possibly TRBD1 (6 bases). The TCR was taken from a human donor with multiple sclerosis. Here the CDR3 reads CASSQGGHGSYNEQFF. The DNA for the CDR3 is TGCGCCAGCAGCCAAGGGGGACACGGGTCCTACAATGAGCAGTTCTTC.